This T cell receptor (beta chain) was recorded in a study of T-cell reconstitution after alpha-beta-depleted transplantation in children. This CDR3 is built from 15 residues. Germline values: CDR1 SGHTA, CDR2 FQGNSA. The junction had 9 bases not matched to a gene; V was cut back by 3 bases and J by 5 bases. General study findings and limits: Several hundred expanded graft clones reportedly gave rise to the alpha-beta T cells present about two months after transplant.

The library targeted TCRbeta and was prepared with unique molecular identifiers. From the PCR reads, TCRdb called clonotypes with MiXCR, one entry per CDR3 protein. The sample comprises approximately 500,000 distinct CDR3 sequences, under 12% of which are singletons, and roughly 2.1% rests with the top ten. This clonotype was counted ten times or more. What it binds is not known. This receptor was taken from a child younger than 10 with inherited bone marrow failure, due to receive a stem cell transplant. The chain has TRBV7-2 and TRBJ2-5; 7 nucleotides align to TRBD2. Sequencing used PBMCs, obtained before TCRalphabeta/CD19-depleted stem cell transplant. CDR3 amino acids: CASSFAGLVGETQYF. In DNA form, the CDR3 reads TGTGCCAGCAGCTTCGCCGGACTAGTCGGCGAGACCCAGTACTTC. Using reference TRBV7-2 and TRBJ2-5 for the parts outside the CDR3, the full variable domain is GAGVSQSPSNKVTEKGKDVELRCDPISGHTALYWYRQSLGQGLEFLIYFQGNSAPDKSGLPSDRFSAERTGGSVSTLTIQRTQQEDSAVYLCASSFAGLVGETQYFGPGTRLLVL.